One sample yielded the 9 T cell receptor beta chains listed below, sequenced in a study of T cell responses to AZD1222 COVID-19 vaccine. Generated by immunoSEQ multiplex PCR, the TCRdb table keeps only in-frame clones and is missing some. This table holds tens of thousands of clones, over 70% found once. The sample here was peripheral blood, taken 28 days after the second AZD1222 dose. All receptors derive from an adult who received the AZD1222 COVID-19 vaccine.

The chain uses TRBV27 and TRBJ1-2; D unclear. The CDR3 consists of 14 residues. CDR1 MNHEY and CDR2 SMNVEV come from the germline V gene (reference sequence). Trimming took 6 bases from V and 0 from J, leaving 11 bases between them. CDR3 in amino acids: CASRDSSSNYGYTF. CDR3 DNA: TGTGCCAGCAGGGATTCGAGCTCTAACTATGGCTACACCTTC.

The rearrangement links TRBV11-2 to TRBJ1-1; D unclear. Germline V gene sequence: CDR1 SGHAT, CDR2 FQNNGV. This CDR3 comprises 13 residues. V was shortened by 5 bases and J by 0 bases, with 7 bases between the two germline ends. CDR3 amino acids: CASSPNMNTEAFF. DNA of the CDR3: TGTGCCAGCAGCCCTAACATGAACACTGAAGCTTTCTTT.

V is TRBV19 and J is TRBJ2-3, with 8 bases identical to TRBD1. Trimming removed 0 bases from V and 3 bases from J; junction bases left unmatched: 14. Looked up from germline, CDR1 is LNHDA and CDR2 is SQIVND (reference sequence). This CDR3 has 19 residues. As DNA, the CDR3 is TGTGCCAGTAGTATAGACGACAGGGGAGTAGTATATGGGACAGATACGCAGTATTTT. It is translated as CASSIDDRGVVYGTDTQYF.

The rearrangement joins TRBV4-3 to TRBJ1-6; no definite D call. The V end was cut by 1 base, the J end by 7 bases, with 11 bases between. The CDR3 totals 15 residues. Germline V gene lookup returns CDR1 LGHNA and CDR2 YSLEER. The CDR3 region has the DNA TGCGCCAGCAGCCAAGTAGGGTTCGGGAATTCACCCCTCCACTTT. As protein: CASSQVGFGNSPLHF.

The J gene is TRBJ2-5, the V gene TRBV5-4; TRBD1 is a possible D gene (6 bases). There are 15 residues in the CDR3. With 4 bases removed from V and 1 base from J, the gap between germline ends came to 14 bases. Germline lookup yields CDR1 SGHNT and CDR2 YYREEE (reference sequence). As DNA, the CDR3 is TGTGCCAGCAGCCCCGGACAGAACTTCCAAGAGACCCAGTACTTC. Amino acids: CASSPGQNFQETQYF.

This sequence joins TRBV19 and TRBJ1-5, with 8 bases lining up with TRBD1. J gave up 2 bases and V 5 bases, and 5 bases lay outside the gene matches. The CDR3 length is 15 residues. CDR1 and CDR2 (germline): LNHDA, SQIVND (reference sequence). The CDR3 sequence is CASSPQGAGNQPQHF. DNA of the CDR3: TGTGCCAGTAGTCCTCAGGGGGCTGGCAATCAGCCCCAGCATTTT.

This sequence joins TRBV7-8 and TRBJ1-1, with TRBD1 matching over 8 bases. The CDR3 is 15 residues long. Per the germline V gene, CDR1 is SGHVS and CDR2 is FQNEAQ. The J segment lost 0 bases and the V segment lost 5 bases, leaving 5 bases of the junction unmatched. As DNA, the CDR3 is TGTGCCAGCAGCCTCTCGACAGGGGTGAACACTGAAGCTTTCTTT. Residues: CASSLSTGVNTEAFF. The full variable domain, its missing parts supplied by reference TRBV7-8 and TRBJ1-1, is GAGVSQSPRYKVAKRGQDVALRCDPISGHVSLFWYQQALGQGPEFLTYFQNEAQLDKSGLPSDRFFAERPEGSVSTLKIQRTQQEDSAVYLCASSLSTGVNTEAFFGQGTRLTVV.

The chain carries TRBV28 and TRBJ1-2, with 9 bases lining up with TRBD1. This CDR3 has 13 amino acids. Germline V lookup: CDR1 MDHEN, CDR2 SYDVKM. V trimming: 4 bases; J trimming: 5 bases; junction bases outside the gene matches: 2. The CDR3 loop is CASSWDRAYGYTF. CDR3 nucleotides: TGTGCCAGCAGTTGGGACAGGGCATATGGCTACACCTTC.

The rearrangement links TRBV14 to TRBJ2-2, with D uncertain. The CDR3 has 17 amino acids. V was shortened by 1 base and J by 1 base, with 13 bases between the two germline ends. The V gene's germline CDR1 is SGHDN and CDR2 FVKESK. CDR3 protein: CASSQGGRVMNTGELFF. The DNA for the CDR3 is TGTGCCAGCAGCCAAGGAGGAAGAGTAATGAACACCGGGGAGCTGTTTTTT. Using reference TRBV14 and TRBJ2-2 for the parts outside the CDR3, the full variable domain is EAGVTQFPSHSVIEKGQTVTLRCDPISGHDNLYWYRRVMGKEIKFLLHFVKESKQDESGMPNNRFLAERTGGTYSTLKVQPAELEDSGVYFCASSQGGRVMNTGELFFGEGSRLTVL.